Below, 22 T cell receptor beta chains from the same sample are listed, as sequenced in a study of OX40 agonist ivuxolimab in advanced cancers. The table came from immunoSEQ multiplex PCR; TCRdb's copy has only in-frame clones and leaves some out. The sample yields roughly 48,000 clones, roughly 85% seen once. The material sequenced was CD4+ or CD8+ T cells sorted from blood, taken in a trial of the OX40 agonist ivuxolimab. The receptors were gathered from an adult with an advanced solid tumor such as melanoma, head and neck, liver or kidney cancer.

The chain employs TRBV6-1 and TRBJ2-5; no definite D call. The germline V gene has CDR1 MNHNS and CDR2 SASEGT. Trimming pared 4 bases from V and 2 bases from J, leaving 5 bases between. The CDR3 runs 12 residues. The CDR3 DNA reads TGTGCCAGCAGTGCGTTTCAAGAGACCCAGTACTTC. Protein sequence: CASSAFQETQYF.

This sequence joins TRBV5-4 and TRBJ1-1, with TRBD1 as a possible D gene (6 bases). This CDR3 contains 15 residues. CDR1 and CDR2 (germline): SGHNT, YYREEE (reference sequence). Trimming took off 4 bases at V and 3 bases at J, with 16 bases between the two ends. The CDR3 spells CASSGGPLQYTEAFF. CDR3 in DNA: TGTGCCAGCAGCGGGGGCCCACTACAGTACACTGAAGCTTTCTTT.

The genes are TRBV28 and TRBJ1-1, with 9 bases fitting TRBD1. The CDR3 has 16 amino acids. The junction had 6 bases not matched to a gene; V was cut back by 3 bases and J by 1 base. Germline V gene data show CDR1 as MDHEN and CDR2 as SYDVKM. CDR3 protein: CASSFSAGQGNTEAFF. Here the CDR3 DNA reads TGTGCCAGCAGTTTCAGCGCGGGACAGGGGAACACTGAAGCTTTCTTT.

J is TRBJ2-3 and V is TRBV6-5; D might be TRBD1 or TRBD2, each matching 5 bases. Germline V gene sequence: CDR1 MNHEY, CDR2 SVGAGI. CDR3 length: 14 amino acids. The V gene lost 10 bases and the J gene lost 1 base, with 15 bases spanning the gap. CDR3 region: CATWTGTRTDTQYF. The CDR3 coding sequence is TGTGCCACCTGGACCGGGACCCGCACAGATACGCAGTATTTT.

The chain links TRBV10-3 to TRBJ2-3, with TRBD2 identical over 9 bases. J gave up 5 bases and V 11 bases, and 8 bases lay outside the gene matches. The germline V gene encodes CDR1 ENHRY and CDR2 SYGVKD. The CDR3 is 13 amino acids. The CDR3 nucleotides read TGTGCCGTCGGCGGGGGGGCAGGAGATACGCAGTATTTT. As protein: CAVGGGAGDTQYF.

The chain is built from TRBV15 and TRBJ2-1; D might be TRBD1 (6 bases). CDR3 length: 12 amino acids. From germline, CDR1 is LNHNV and CDR2 YYDKDF (reference sequence). V was clipped by 3 bases and J by 12 bases, with 12 bases between them. The CDR3, as DNA: TGTGCCACCAGCAGTTCTGCAGGGGCGCAGTTCTTC. Its translation: CATSSSAGAQFF.

The chain combines TRBV7-8 with TRBJ1-1; D remains unclear. Trimming left V 0 bases short and J 4 bases short, with 9 bases between. Germline CDR1 reads SGHVS; CDR2 reads FQNEAQ. CDR3 length equals 14 residues. The DNA for the CDR3 is TGTGCCAGCAGCTTAGCGCCCCAGAGCACTGAAGCTTTCTTT. It specifies CASSLAPQSTEAFF.

The rearrangement links TRBV30 to TRBJ1-5, with a tentative D call TRBD1 (6 bases). This CDR3 region has 17 residues. Germline CDR1 is GTSNPN and CDR2 is SVGIG (reference sequence). V was clipped by 1 base and J by 0 bases, with 16 bases between them. CDR3 region: CAWSAWGGPTSNQPQHF. CDR3 coding DNA: TGTGCCTGGAGTGCCTGGGGGGGGCCGACTAGCAATCAGCCCCAGCATTTT. Combining the CDR3 with reference TRBV30 and TRBJ1-5 gives the whole variable domain SQTIHQWPATLVQPVGSPLSLECTVEGTSNPNLYWYRQAAGRGLQLLFYSVGIGQISSEVPQNLSASRPQDRQFILSSKKLLLSDSGFYLCAWSAWGGPTSNQPQHFGDGTRLSIL.

CDR3 residues: CASSLSLADEQFF. CDR3 in DNA: TGTGCCAGCAGCTTATCACTGGCAGATGAGCAGTTCTTC. The J gene is TRBJ2-1, the V gene TRBV7-9; D uncertain. V was clipped by 2 bases and J by 8 bases, with 10 bases between them. The CDR3 covers 13 residues. Looked up from germline, CDR1 is SEHNR and CDR2 is FQNEAQ (reference sequence). The variable domain in full, completed from reference TRBV7-9 and TRBJ2-1, reads DTGVSQNPRHKITKRGQNVTFRCDPISEHNRLYWYRQTLGQGPEFLTYFQNEAQLEKSRLLSDRFSAERPKGSFSTLEIQRTEQGDSAMYLCASSLSLADEQFFGPGTRLTVL.

A single count supports this clone. The V gene is TRBV20-1, the J gene TRBJ2-7; no definite D call. The CDR3 has 11 residues. CDR1 is DFQATT, CDR2 SNEGSKA, per germline (reference sequence). The V end was cut by 7 bases, the J end by 7 bases, with 14 bases between. The DNA of the CDR3 is TGCAGTGTCGGACGGGTCTCTGAGCAGTACTTC. Its protein product is CSVGRVSEQYF.

The J gene is TRBJ2-7, the V gene TRBV9; no clear D gene. V lost 4 bases and J 5 bases, leaving 16 bases between the germline ends. CDR1 is SGDLS, CDR2 YYNGEE, per germline. This CDR3 has 14 residues. The CDR3 reads CASSPQVFENEQYF. CDR3 nucleotides: TGTGCCAGCAGCCCCCAGGTTTTCGAAAACGAGCAGTACTTC.

This chain connects TRBV11-2 to TRBJ1-3; D is unclear. This CDR3 comprises 13 residues. The ends were cut back, 5 bases at V and 9 bases at J, with 14 bases in the middle. Germline loops: CDR1 SGHAT, CDR2 FQNNGV. CDR3 DNA: TGTGCCAGCAGCCAGGAAGGGCTGGGCACCATATATTTT. It yields the protein CASSQEGLGTIYF.

The table lists this clone with a count of one. V and J are TRBV9 and TRBJ2-3, with 8 nucleotides matching TRBD2. V dropped 4 bases and J dropped 2; count of bases not matched to a gene: 9. CDR3 length equals 16 residues. The germline gives CDR1 SGDLS, CDR2 YYNGEE. The chain's CDR3 is CASSQLAGTITDTQYF. In DNA, the CDR3 is TGTGCCAGCAGCCAGCTAGCGGGCACTATCACAGATACGCAGTATTTT. Variable domain in full (rest from reference TRBV9 and TRBJ2-3): DSGVTQTPKHLITATGQRVTLRCSPRSGDLSVYWYQQSLDQGLQFLIQYYNGEERAKGNILERFSAQQFPDLHSELNLSSLELGDSALYFCASSQLAGTITDTQYFGPGTRLTVL.

The chain couples TRBV27 to TRBJ2-2, with 8 positions matching TRBD1. Germline V CDR1 and CDR2: MNHEY, SMNVEV (reference sequence). With 10 bases clipped from V and 4 bases from J, the junction kept 11 bases outside the gene matches. This CDR3 region has 15 residues. The CDR3 is CATMDRAGGTGELFF. The CDR3 DNA reads TGTGCCACCATGGACAGGGCGGGCGGCACCGGGGAGCTGTTTTTT.

This clone is labeled medium-sized. CDR3 loop: CASSAPEGGKSAFF. The CDR3 nucleotides are TGTGCCAGTAGTGCCCCCGAAGGGGGCAAATCAGCTTTCTTT. The V gene is TRBV19, the J gene TRBJ1-1, with 7 bases matching TRBD1. This CDR3 is 14 amino acids long. Looked up from germline, CDR1 is LNHDA and CDR2 is SQIVND (reference sequence). Trimming at V came to 5 bases and at J to 10 bases, leaving 13 bases not matched to a gene. Variable domain in full (rest from reference TRBV19 and TRBJ1-1): DGGITQSPKYLFRKEGQNVTLSCEQNLNHDAMYWYRQDPGQGLRLIYYSQIVNDFQKGDIAEGYSVSREKKESFPLTVTSAQKNPTAFYLCASSAPEGGKSAFFGQGTRLTVV.

The chain combines TRBV28 with TRBJ1-4; 7 bases are shared with TRBD1. The CDR3 contains 15 residues. Germline-derived CDR1 and CDR2 are MDHEN and SYDVKM. V was pared by 6 bases and J by 4 bases, with 8 bases of the junction left unmatched. The CDR3 here is CASRETGMGNEKLFF. The CDR3 DNA follows: TGTGCCAGCAGGGAGACAGGGATGGGTAATGAAAAACTGTTTTTT.

About this clone itself: Other DNA sequences in the sample encode the same CDR3. The rearrangement uses TRBV5-4 and TRBJ2-5, with no clear D. Germline V CDR1 and CDR2: SGHNT, YYREEE (reference sequence). This CDR3 spans 13 amino acids. The V and J ends lost 0 bases and 2 bases respectively, with 5 bases between them. The CDR3 protein is CASSLVGQETQYF. The CDR3 DNA reads as TGTGCCAGCAGCTTGGTGGGACAAGAGACCCAGTACTTC. The whole variable domain, filled in from reference TRBV5-4 and TRBJ2-5, reads ETGVTQSPTHLIKTRGQQVTLRCSSQSGHNTVSWYQQALGQGPQFIFQYYREEENGRGNFPPRFSGLQFPNYSSELNVNALELDDSALYLCASSLVGQETQYFGPGTRLLVL.

The V and J genes are TRBV5-5 and TRBJ2-7; D is undetermined. Trimming left V 0 bases short and J 3 bases short, with 19 bases between. The length of the CDR3 is 17 residues. CDR1 and CDR2 (germline): SGHKS, YYEKEE (reference sequence). CDR3 residues: CASSLASAWASLYEQYF. The CDR3 region has the DNA TGTGCCAGCAGCTTGGCCTCTGCGTGGGCCTCACTCTACGAGCAGTACTTC.

V usage is TRBV4-1 and J usage is TRBJ2-1, with TRBD1 identical over 7 bases. CDR1 is MGHRA, CDR2 YSYEKL, per germline. The CDR3 covers 17 residues. V lost 4 bases, J lost 7 bases, and 16 bases stayed unmatched. CDR3 bases: TGCGCCAGCAGCCTCGCTTCCGGGACACAGGGGAAGAATGAGCAGTTCTTC. Protein: CASSLASGTQGKNEQFF.

V usage is TRBV15 and J usage is TRBJ2-3; TRBD1 is a possible D gene (5 bases). Germline assignment: CDR1 LNHNV and CDR2 YYDKDF (reference sequence). With 0 bases removed from V and 2 bases from J, the gap between germline ends came to 9 bases. CDR3 length: 15 amino acids. CDR3 bases: TGTGCCACCAGCAGAGAGGACACCACCACAGATACGCAGTATTTT. Residues: CATSREDTTTDTQYF.

The rearrangement joins TRBV19 to TRBJ1-4; D is unclear. The CDR3 totals 12 residues. CDR1 and CDR2 from the germline V gene are LNHDA and SQIVND (reference sequence). V was cut by 7 bases and J by 5 bases, with 8 bases left in between. Written as DNA, the CDR3 is TGTGCCAGTAATAGTGCGAATGAAAAACTGTTTTTT. This translates into CASNSANEKLFF. Variable domain in full (rest from reference TRBV19 and TRBJ1-4): DGGITQSPKYLFRKEGQNVTLSCEQNLNHDAMYWYRQDPGQGLRLIYYSQIVNDFQKGDIAEGYSVSREKKESFPLTVTSAQKNPTAFYLCASNSANEKLFFGSGTQLSVL.

On this clone itself: One junction end does not reproduce the germline sequence, and a read error may be involved. This sequence joins TRBV29-1 and TRBJ2-2; 10 nucleotides match TRBD2. CDR3 length equals 15 residues. Germline V lookup: CDR1 SQVTM, CDR2 ANQGSEA. CDR3 sequence reads: CSVEGTSANTGELFF. For the CDR3, the DNA is TGCAGCGTCGAAGGGACTAGCGCGAACACCGGGGAGCTGTTTTTT.